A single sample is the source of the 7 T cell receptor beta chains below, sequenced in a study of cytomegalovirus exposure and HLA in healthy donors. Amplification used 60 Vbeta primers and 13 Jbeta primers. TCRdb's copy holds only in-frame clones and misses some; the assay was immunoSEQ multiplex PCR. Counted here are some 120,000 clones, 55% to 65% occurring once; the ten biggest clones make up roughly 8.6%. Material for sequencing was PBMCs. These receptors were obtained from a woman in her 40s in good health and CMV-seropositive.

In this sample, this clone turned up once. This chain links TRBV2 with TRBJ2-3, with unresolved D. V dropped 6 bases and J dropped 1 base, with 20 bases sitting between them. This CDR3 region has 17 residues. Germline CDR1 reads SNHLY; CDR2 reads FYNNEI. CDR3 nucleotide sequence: TGTGCCAGCAGCCCACGGCCTGGAGCGTTGGGCACAGATACGCAGTATTTT. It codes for CASSPRPGALGTDTQYF.

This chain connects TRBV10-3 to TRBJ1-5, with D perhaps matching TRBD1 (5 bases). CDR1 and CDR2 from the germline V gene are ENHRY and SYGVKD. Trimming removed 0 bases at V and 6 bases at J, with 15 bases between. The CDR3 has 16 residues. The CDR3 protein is CAISESGAGRGQPQHF. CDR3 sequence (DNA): TGTGCCATCAGTGAGTCTGGTGCAGGGAGGGGTCAGCCCCAGCATTTT.

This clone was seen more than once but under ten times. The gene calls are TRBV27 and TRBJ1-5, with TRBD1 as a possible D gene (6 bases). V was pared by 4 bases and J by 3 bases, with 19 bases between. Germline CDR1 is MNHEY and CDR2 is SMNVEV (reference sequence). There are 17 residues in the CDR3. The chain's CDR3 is CASSSIPIRDNNQPQHF. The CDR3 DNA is TGTGCCAGCAGTTCCATTCCGATCCGGGACAACAATCAGCCCCAGCATTTT.

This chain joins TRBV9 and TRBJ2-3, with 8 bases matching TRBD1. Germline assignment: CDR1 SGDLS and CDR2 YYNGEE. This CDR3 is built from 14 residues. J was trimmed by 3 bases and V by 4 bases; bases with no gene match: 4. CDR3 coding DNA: TGTGCCAGCAGCTCCCAGGGGGCAACAGATACGCAGTATTTT. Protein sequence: CASSSQGATDTQYF.

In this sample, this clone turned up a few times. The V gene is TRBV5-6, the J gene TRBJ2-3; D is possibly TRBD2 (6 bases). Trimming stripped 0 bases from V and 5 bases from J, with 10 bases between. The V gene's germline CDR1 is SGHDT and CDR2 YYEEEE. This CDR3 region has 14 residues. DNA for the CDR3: TGTGCCAGCAGCTTGGGACTAGGGAGAGATACGCAGTATTTT. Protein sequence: CASSLGLGRDTQYF. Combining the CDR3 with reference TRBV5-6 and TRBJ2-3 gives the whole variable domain DAGVTQSPTHLIKTRGQQVTLRCSPKSGHDTVSWYQQALGQGPQFIFQYYEEEERQRGNFPDRFSGHQFPNYSSELNVNALLLGDSALYLCASSLGLGRDTQYFGPGTRLTVL.

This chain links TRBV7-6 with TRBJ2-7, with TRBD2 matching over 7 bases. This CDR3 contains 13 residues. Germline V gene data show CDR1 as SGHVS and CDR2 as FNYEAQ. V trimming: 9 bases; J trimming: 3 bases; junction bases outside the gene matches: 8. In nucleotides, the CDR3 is TGTGCCAGTCGGGGGGAGGATGACTACGAGCAGTACTTC. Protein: CASRGEDDYEQYF.

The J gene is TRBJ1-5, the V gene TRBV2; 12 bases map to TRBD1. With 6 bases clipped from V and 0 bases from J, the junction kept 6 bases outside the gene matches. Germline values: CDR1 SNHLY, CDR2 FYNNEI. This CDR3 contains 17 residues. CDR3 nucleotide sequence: TGTGCCAGCAGCGCGGGACAGGGGGCTGGTAGCAATCAGCCCCAGCATTTT. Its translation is CASSAGQGAGSNQPQHF.